This TCR beta chain was captured by sequencing in a study of beta chain features in type 1 diabetes. General study results and limits: Type 1 diabetes patients had TCRB CDR3s that were shorter (moderately but significantly so) in all four CD4+ subsets. Overrepresentation of cells with high TCR expression could result from cDNA sequencing.

The CDR3 is 17 residues long. For this clone: The target antigen is unknown.

Investigators reverse transcribed all isolated RNA, so they sequenced expressed TCRB transcripts. Only in-frame clones appear in the TCRdb table, and some are missing; sequencing was by immunoSEQ multiplex PCR. The sample shows fewer than 650,000 clones, around 15% of them seen only once. The material sequenced was naive CD4+ T cells from blood. This receptor was obtained from a man aged 18-30 years in good health. V usage is TRBV21-1 and J usage is TRBJ2-1; TRBD1 is the table's D call, not checked against the DNA. TRBV21-1 is noted as a pseudogene. For the CDR3, the DNA is TGTGCCAGCAGCAAAACCATCGGACAGGGACGGCACAATGAGCAGTTCTTC. Amino acids: CASSKTIGQGRHNEQFF.